This T cell receptor beta chain appears in the sequencing data of a study of graft-versus-host responses after intestinal transplantation. Sorted after the reaction were proliferating CFSE-low CD3+CD4+ and CD3+CD8+ responders. Sequencing was performed with immunoSEQ multiplex PCR; in TCRdb, only in-frame clones are kept and a portion is missing. The sample lists roughly 6,900 clones, 20% to 25% occurring once. Relative to its sample, this clone is medium-sized. Germline V gene data show CDR1 as MNHNS and CDR2 as SASEGT. The length of the CDR3 is 15 residues. The junction had 9 bases not matched to a gene; V was cut back by 6 bases and J by 3 bases.

The receptor was derived from a human patient who was an organ donor for intestinal transplantation. The J gene is TRBJ2-7, the V gene TRBV6-1, with TRBD1 identical over 9 bases. The sample here was alloreactive CD4+ T cells from a mixed lymphocyte reaction culture, taken before transplantation. Documented subset: CFSE-low proliferating T cells sorted from approximately 6-day pre-transplant mixed lymphocyte reaction (GvH or HvG direction). The CDR3 region is CASRLGTGIYYEQYF. In nucleotides, the CDR3 is TGTGCCAGCAGACTTGGGACAGGGATTTACTACGAGCAGTACTTC.